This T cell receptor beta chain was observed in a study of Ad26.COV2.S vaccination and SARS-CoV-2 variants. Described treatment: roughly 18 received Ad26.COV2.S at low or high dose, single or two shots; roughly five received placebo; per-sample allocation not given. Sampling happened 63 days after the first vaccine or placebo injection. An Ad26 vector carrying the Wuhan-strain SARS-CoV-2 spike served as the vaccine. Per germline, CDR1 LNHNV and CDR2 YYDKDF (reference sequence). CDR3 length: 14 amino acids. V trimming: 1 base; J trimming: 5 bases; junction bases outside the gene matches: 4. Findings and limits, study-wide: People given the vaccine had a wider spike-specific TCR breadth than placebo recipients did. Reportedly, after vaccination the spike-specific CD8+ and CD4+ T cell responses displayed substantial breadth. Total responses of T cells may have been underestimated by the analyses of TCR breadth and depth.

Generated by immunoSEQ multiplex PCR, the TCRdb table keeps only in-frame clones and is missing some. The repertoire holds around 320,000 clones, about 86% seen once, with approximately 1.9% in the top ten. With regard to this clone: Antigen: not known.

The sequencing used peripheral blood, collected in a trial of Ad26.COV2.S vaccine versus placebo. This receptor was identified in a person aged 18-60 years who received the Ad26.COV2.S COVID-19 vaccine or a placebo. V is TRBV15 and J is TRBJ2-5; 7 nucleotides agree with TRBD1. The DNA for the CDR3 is TGTGCCACCAGCAGAGTTGGCAGGGGGGAGACCCAGTACTTC. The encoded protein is CATSRVGRGETQYF.